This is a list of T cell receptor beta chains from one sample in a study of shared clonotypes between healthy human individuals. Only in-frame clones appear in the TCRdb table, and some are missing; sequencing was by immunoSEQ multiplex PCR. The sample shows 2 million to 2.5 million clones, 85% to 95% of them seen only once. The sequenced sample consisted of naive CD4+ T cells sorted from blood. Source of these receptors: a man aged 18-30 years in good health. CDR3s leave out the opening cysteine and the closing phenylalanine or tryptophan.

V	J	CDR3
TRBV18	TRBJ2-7	ASSPPVGTNYEQY
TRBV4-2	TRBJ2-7	ASSQDPGTGEHDEQY
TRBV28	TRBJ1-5	ASSLGGAASNQPQH
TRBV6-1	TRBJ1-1	ASSDRGRRGRNTEAF
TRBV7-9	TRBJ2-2	ASSPEPYGPDTGELF
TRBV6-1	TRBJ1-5	ASSKWGNQPQH
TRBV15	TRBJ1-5	ATSQERGWGYQPQH
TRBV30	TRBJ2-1	ARSEGHYNEQF
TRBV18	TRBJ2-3	ASSPDPRDTQY
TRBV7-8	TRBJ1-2	ASSSGVGNYGYT
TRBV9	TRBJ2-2	ASSVVQGTTGELF
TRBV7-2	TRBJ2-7	ASSSPTRDRGATYEQY
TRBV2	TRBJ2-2	ASGPSNTGELF
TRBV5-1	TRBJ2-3	ASSWGRDSEIGTDTQY
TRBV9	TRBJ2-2	ASSVSGGADTGELF
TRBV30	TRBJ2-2	AWRLMWFPAGGGGSGELF
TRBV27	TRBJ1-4	ASSLKGQRFNEKLF
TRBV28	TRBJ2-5	ASSLYQETQY